The rows below give T cell receptor beta chains drawn from one sample of a study of shared clonotypes between healthy human individuals. Assay used: immunoSEQ multiplex PCR; TCRdb lists only in-frame clones, some missing. Of some 2.1 million clones in the sample, about 95% are singletons; the top ten hold 0.1% to 0.15%. The sequenced material came from naive CD4+ T cells sorted from blood. The receptor source for this set is a young man in good health. Both conserved end residues are trimmed from each CDR3.

V gene,J gene,CDR3 protein
TRBV10-3,TRBJ2-5,AISDMGRETQY
TRBV6-5,TRBJ2-7,ASGQGSGGGNEQY
TRBV5-8,TRBJ1-5,ASSLGGANQPQH
TRBV5-1,TRBJ1-2,ASSPLTANYGYT
TRBV11-2,TRBJ2-7,ASSRQRTSGEQY
TRBV6-5,TRBJ2-2,ASSRTVNTGELF
TRBV6-1,TRBJ2-5,ASSQTGGFQETQY
TRBV7-2,TRBJ2-3,ASSAWGGSSTDTQY
TRBV6-1,TRBJ2-1,ASSGLAGGPNKVRF
TRBV6-1,TRBJ1-4,ASSEVAGRTNEKLF
TRBV14,TRBJ1-5,ATLRRSKDQPQH
TRBV11-3,TRBJ2-5,ASSFSGGQETQY
TRBV28,TRBJ2-7,AAIGPRSYEQY
TRBV5-6,TRBJ1-1,ASSRQTVAHTEAF
TRBV4-3,TRBJ1-6,ASSQDYRGNSPLH
TRBV27,TRBJ2-5,ASSPPILQGSETQY
TRBV5-5,TRBJ2-1,ASSLEEGPYNEQF
TRBV19,TRBJ1-6,ASSVTGTGDSPLH
TRBV28,TRBJ1-1,ASSLIKNEAF
TRBV7-2,TRBJ2-7,ASSLEPGPSSEQY
TRBV27,TRBJ2-7,ASTRGGLYEQY
TRBV4-3,TRBJ1-4,ASSQDRAAVNEKLF
TRBV2,TRBJ2-6,ASREGGANVLT
TRBV7-2,TRBJ1-3,ASSLAVGNTIY
TRBV5-1,TRBJ2-3,ASNPGTSRFTDTQY
TRBV5-1,TRBJ2-7,ASSFPGGGEQY
TRBV25-1,TRBJ2-7,ASSGAGKSYEQY
TRBV5-4,TRBJ2-1,ASSWPGFDNEQF
TRBV2,TRBJ2-5,ASNGGTGKETQY
TRBV10-2,TRBJ2-6,ASKANVLT
TRBV28,TRBJ1-3,ASRGQSGNTIY
TRBV2,-,ASSRTGTYEQY
TRBV7-9,TRBJ1-1,ASSLATVNTEAF
TRBV10-3,TRBJ1-2,AISEGTGGAGGYT
TRBV10-1,TRBJ2-4,ASSGSSPGVQY
TRBV15,TRBJ2-2,ATSRDVAGTGELF